The 24 T cell receptor beta chains below were found in one sample sequenced in a study of CD8+ T cells in alopecia areata. Treatment indicated: oral pan-JAK inhibitor, 5-10 mg twice daily. Extracted from the samples, RNA was reverse transcribed into cDNA to serve as the sequencing template. Only in-frame clones appear in the TCRdb table, and some are missing; sequencing was by immunoSEQ multiplex PCR. The data contain tens of thousands of clones, around 29% of them singletons. The source material was CD8+ T cells sorted from blood, sampled at week 4, from a patient treated with tofacitinib. The receptors stem from a human donor with alopecia areata.

This rearrangement joins TRBV29-1 to TRBJ2-7, with D perhaps given as TRBD1 or TRBD2 (5 bases each). With 5 bases removed from V and 1 base from J, the gap between germline ends came to 12 bases. Germline loops: CDR1 SQVTM, CDR2 ANQGSEA. The CDR3 has 13 amino acids. DNA for the CDR3: TGCAGCGTTCGGGACGCACTTTCCTACGAGCAGTACTTC. It codes for CSVRDALSYEQYF.

The rearrangement uses TRBV6-1 and TRBJ2-7, with no clear D. Per the germline V gene, CDR1 is MNHNS and CDR2 is SASEGT. Trimming took off 3 bases at V and 6 bases at J, with 6 bases between the two ends. The CDR3 spans 11 residues. The chain's CDR3 is CASSDAPEQYF. The CDR3 region has the DNA TGTGCCAGCAGTGATGCCCCCGAGCAGTACTTC.

The CDR3 DNA follows: TGTGCCAGCAGCCACGCACACCCGAACACCGGGGAGCTGTTTTTT. It translates to CASSHAHPNTGELFF. The gene calls are TRBV4-2 and TRBJ2-2; D unclear. V lost 3 bases, J lost 0 bases, and 8 bases lay in between. The CDR3 extends over 15 amino acids. The V gene's germline CDR1 is LGHNA and CDR2 YNFKEQ.

CDR3 coding DNA: TGTGCCAGCAGTCGAGCCCCGGGACACTTATACGAGCAGTACTTC. This encodes CASSRAPGHLYEQYF. V gene TRBV7-9 combines with J gene TRBJ2-7, with TRBD1 as a possible D gene (6 bases). There are 15 residues in the CDR3. Germline assignment: CDR1 SEHNR and CDR2 FQNEAQ (reference sequence). V was shortened by 6 bases and J by 4 bases, with 19 bases between the two germline ends.

This chain links TRBV7-3 with TRBJ2-2, with D unclear. Germline V gene sequence: CDR1 SGHTA, CDR2 FQGTGA. This CDR3 is built from 13 residues. The germline V and J ends were trimmed by 2 bases and 5 bases, with 6 bases remaining between them. CDR3 bases: TGTGCCAGCAGCTTAGTGCAGACCGGGGAGCTGTTTTTT. It translates to CASSLVQTGELFF.

This clone occurred a few times. CDR3 coding DNA: TGTGCCAGCAGGCCCTCTTGGGCAGGGGGAGTGGGAGATACGCAGTATTTT. Protein: CASRPSWAGGVGDTQYF. The genes are TRBV2 and TRBJ2-3, with 7 bases matching TRBD1. There are 17 residues in the CDR3. V was clipped by 6 bases and J by 5 bases; unmatched bases: 17. Germline assignment: CDR1 SNHLY and CDR2 FYNNEI. Based on the CDR3 plus reference TRBV2 and TRBJ2-3, the full variable domain is EPEVTQTPSHQVTQMGQEVILRCVPISNHLYFYWYRQILGQKVEFLVSFYNNEISEKSEIFDDQFSVERPDGSNFTLKIRSTKLEDSAMYFCASRPSWAGGVGDTQYFGPGTRLTVL.

This clone has more than one count but fewer than ten. The chain joins TRBV4-1 to TRBJ2-7, with D perhaps assigned TRBD1 or TRBD2 (6 bases each). Germline V CDR1 and CDR2: MGHRA, YSYEKL. Trimming cost V 2 bases and J 6 bases, with 14 bases left between them. This CDR3 has 14 residues. The CDR3 here is CASSQYGGRSEQYF. Here the CDR3 DNA reads TGCGCCAGCAGCCAATACGGGGGCCGATCCGAGCAGTACTTC.

A few counts support this clone. This chain joins TRBV5-4 and TRBJ2-2, with TRBD2 matching 12 bases. The germline V gene encodes CDR1 SGHNT and CDR2 YYREEE (reference sequence). The CDR3 runs to 16 residues. J lost 0 bases, V lost 4 bases, and 1 base had no gene match. The CDR3 is CASSRTSGANTGELFF. The CDR3, as DNA: TGTGCCAGCAGCCGGACTAGCGGGGCGAACACCGGGGAGCTGTTTTTT. The variable domain in full, completed from reference TRBV5-4 and TRBJ2-2, reads ETGVTQSPTHLIKTRGQQVTLRCSSQSGHNTVSWYQQALGQGPQFIFQYYREEENGRGNFPPRFSGLQFPNYSSELNVNALELDDSALYLCASSRTSGANTGELFFGEGSRLTVL.

The CDR3 DNA reads TGTGCCAGCAGTTACTCGCAGGAGCAGGGGCCTGGCTACACCTTC. Its translation: CASSYSQEQGPGYTF. The rearrangement links TRBV6-5 to TRBJ1-2, with D possibly TRBD1 on 6 matching bases. CDR1 and CDR2 from the germline V gene are MNHEY and SVGAGI. The V gene lost 0 bases and the J gene lost 7 bases, with 15 bases spanning the gap. The length of the CDR3 is 15 residues.

This chain joins TRBV28 and TRBJ2-3; maybe TRBD2 (5 bases). The germline gives CDR1 MDHEN, CDR2 SYDVKM. There are 16 residues in the CDR3. V was clipped by 8 bases and J by 0 bases, with 18 bases between them. The CDR3 sequence: CASGESSTTSTDTQYF. DNA of the CDR3: TGTGCCAGCGGGGAGTCCTCCACTACTAGCACAGATACGCAGTATTTT. Combining the CDR3 with reference TRBV28 and TRBJ2-3 gives the whole variable domain DVKVTQSSRYLVKRTGEKVFLECVQDMDHENMFWYRQDPGLGLRLIYFSYDVKMKEKGDIPEGYSVSREKKERFSLILESASTNQTSMYLCASGESSTTSTDTQYFGPGTRLTVL.

In this sample, this clone turned up a few times. This chain links TRBV4-1 with TRBJ1-1; a possible D gene is TRBD1 (5 bases). Germline-derived CDR1 and CDR2 are MGHRA and YSYEKL. The ends were cut back, 0 bases at V and 5 bases at J, with 13 bases in the middle. This CDR3 is built from 15 residues. Here the CDR3 reads CASSQDRPGWTEAFF. CDR3 coding DNA: TGCGCCAGCAGCCAAGATCGGCCAGGGTGGACTGAAGCTTTCTTT.

This clone was counted only a few times. This chain joins TRBV11-3 and TRBJ1-5, with a weak D call TRBD1 (5 bases). CDR1 SGHNT and CDR2 YENEEA come from the germline V gene. Trimming took 0 bases from V and 15 from J, leaving 15 bases between them. CDR3 size: 13 residues. CDR3 nucleotide sequence: TGTGCCAGCAGCTTAGATAAGAAGAGGGGCTGGCATTTT. Encoded protein: CASSLDKKRGWHF.

This clone was counted between two and nine times. The chain joins TRBV19 to TRBJ2-1; 9 bases are shared with TRBD2. V lost 0 bases, J lost 5 bases, and 8 bases stayed unmatched. CDR3 length equals 17 residues. CDR1 LNHDA and CDR2 SQIVND come from the germline V gene (reference sequence). CDR3 DNA sequence: TGTGCCAGTAGTATAGATCGGGAGCGGGAGGTCGACAATGAGCAGTTCTTC. Translation: CASSIDREREVDNEQFF.

This clone was observed a few times. This sequence joins TRBV29-1 and TRBJ1-2; perhaps TRBD1 as D (5 bases). This CDR3 spans 10 amino acids. In germline, CDR1 is SQVTM, CDR2 ANQGSEA. This CDR3 reads CGALVYGYTF. CDR3 DNA: TGCGGGGCCCTTGTCTATGGCTACACCTTC. Full variable domain (outside the CDR3, taken from reference TRBV29-1 and TRBJ1-2): SAVISQKPSRDICQRGTSLTIQCQVDSQVTMMFWYRQQPGQSLTLIATANQGSEATYESGFVIDKFPISRPNLTFSTLTVSNMSPEDSSIYLCGALVYGYTFGSGTRLTVV.

The J gene is TRBJ2-1, the V gene TRBV29-1, with TRBD1 identical over 7 bases. Germline V CDR1 and CDR2: SQVTM, ANQGSEA. The J segment lost 6 bases and the V segment lost 6 bases, leaving 11 bases of the junction unmatched. There are 14 residues in the CDR3. This CDR3 reads CSVLDRDRLNEQFF. As DNA, the CDR3 is TGCAGCGTCCTAGACAGGGACCGACTCAATGAGCAGTTCTTC.

The J gene is TRBJ2-7, the V gene TRBV10-2; possibly TRBD1 or TRBD2 for D (5 bases each). Germline CDR1 and CDR2: WSHSY and SAAADI. CDR3 length equals 13 residues. V was clipped by 8 bases and J by 2 bases, with 13 bases between them. The CDR3 spells CASSGTVTYEQYF. As DNA, the CDR3 is TGCGCCAGCTCCGGGACGGTGACCTACGAGCAGTACTTC.

This clone was seen a handful of times. The chain couples TRBV7-9 to TRBJ2-5, with a tentative D call TRBD2 (6 bases). CDR1 is SEHNR, CDR2 FQNEAQ, per germline (reference sequence). Trimming took off 5 bases at V and 4 bases at J, with 17 bases between the two ends. The length of the CDR3 is 15 residues. CDR3 nucleotides: TGTGCCAGCAGCCCTGCTTCTTTAGCGGTAGAGACCCAGTACTTC. Translated, it gives CASSPASLAVETQYF.

This clone was detected a few times. The chain joins TRBV30 to TRBJ2-2, with 12 nucleotides matching TRBD2. J lost 5 bases, V lost 3 bases, and 4 bases had no gene match. This CDR3 has 15 residues. The germline CDR1 and CDR2 sequences are GTSNPN and SVGIG (reference sequence). The DNA for the CDR3 is TGTGCCTGGAGCTCCGGGACTAGCGGGACCGGGGAGCTGTTTTTT. Protein sequence: CAWSSGTSGTGELFF.

Concerning this clone itself: The sample holds other DNA sequences that translate to the same CDR3. The chain couples TRBV27 to TRBJ2-2, with D uncertain. Looked up from germline, CDR1 is MNHEY and CDR2 is SMNVEV (reference sequence). Trimming removed 2 bases at V and 5 bases at J, with 6 bases between. This CDR3 has 13 amino acids. CDR3 nucleotide sequence: TGTGCCAGCAGTTTAGGCGGTACCGGGGAGCTGTTTTTT. It codes for CASSLGGTGELFF.

This clone was detected only a few times. The rearrangement uses TRBV27 and TRBJ2-1, with D unclear. V lost 5 bases to trimming and J lost 9 bases, with 14 bases between them. The CDR3 consists of 13 residues. Germline V gene sequence: CDR1 MNHEY, CDR2 SMNVEV (reference sequence). The CDR3 DNA reads TGTGCCAGCAGTCTCCCGGGTGGGTTTGAGCAGTTCTTC. The encoded protein is CASSLPGGFEQFF.

The J gene is TRBJ1-1, the V gene TRBV5-1; D remains unclear. Trimming cost V 4 bases and J 7 bases, with 8 bases left between them. CDR1 is SGHRS, CDR2 YFSETQ, per germline. This CDR3 has 11 amino acids. This CDR3 reads CASSTGSEAFF. The CDR3 coding sequence is TGCGCCAGCAGCACGGGCAGTGAAGCTTTCTTT.

This clone has just a few counts. The chain couples TRBV7-9 to TRBJ1-2, with 9 bases identical to TRBD1. CDR1 and CDR2 from the germline V gene are SEHNR and FQNEAQ (reference sequence). The CDR3 runs 18 residues. The V gene end was trimmed by 3 bases and the J gene end by 2 bases; junction bases not matched to a gene: 13. The CDR3 bases are TGTGCCAGCAGCTTGGACAGGGGCACCACCAAAAAAAACTATGGCTACACCTTC. As protein: CASSLDRGTTKKNYGYTF.

In this sample, this clone turned up a few times. This chain connects TRBV30 to TRBJ1-1; D unclear. The CDR3 extends over 13 amino acids. Germline V CDR1 and CDR2: GTSNPN, SVGIG (reference sequence). V gave up 2 bases and J gave up 1 base, with 8 bases separating them. The CDR3 loop reads CAWSPTANTEAFF. The DNA of the CDR3 is TGTGCCTGGAGTCCTACAGCGAACACTGAAGCTTTCTTT. Based on the CDR3 plus reference TRBV30 and TRBJ1-1, the full variable domain is SQTIHQWPATLVQPVGSPLSLECTVEGTSNPNLYWYRQAAGRGLQLLFYSVGIGQISSEVPQNLSASRPQDRQFILSSKKLLLSDSGFYLCAWSPTANTEAFFGQGTRLTVV.

V gene TRBV7-8 combines with J gene TRBJ1-5, with 7 bases aligning to TRBD1. Germline V gene lookup returns CDR1 SGHVS and CDR2 FQNEAQ. The ends lost 0 bases at V and 5 bases at J; junction bases unmatched: 4. The CDR3 consists of 15 residues. The DNA of the CDR3 is TGTGCCAGCAGCTTAGCCGGGACAGCTTATCAGCCCCAGCATTTT. Residues: CASSLAGTAYQPQHF.